This T cell receptor beta chain was recorded in a study of blood T cell repertoires in COVID-19. The Seattle site enrolled patients during active infection and followed them longitudinally. TCRdb's copy holds only in-frame clones and misses some; the assay was immunoSEQ multiplex PCR. The table lists 300,000 to 350,000 clones, about nine tenths of them singletons, with 7% to 8% in the top ten. The sequencing sample was made of peripheral blood. The TCR comes from a woman in her seventies with COVID-19, enrolled during active disease.

This chain's CDR3 is CASSLGQHTDTQYF. The DNA of the CDR3 is TGTGCCAGCAGCTTAGGCCAACACACAGATACGCAGTATTTT. The chain carries TRBV11-3 and TRBJ2-3; no clear D gene. In germline, CDR1 is SGHNT, CDR2 YENEEA. The CDR3 runs to 14 residues. Trimming removed 1 base from V and 2 bases from J, with 7 bases in between. Combining the CDR3 with reference TRBV11-3 and TRBJ2-3 gives the whole variable domain EAGVVQSPRYKIIEKKQPVAFWCNPISGHNTLYWYLQNLGQGPELLIRYENEEAVDDSQLPKDRFSAERLKGVDSTLKIQPAELGDSAVYLCASSLGQHTDTQYFGPGTRLTVL.